The 16 T cell receptor beta chains reported below all come from one sample, sequenced in a study of blood T cell repertoires in COVID-19. Assay used: immunoSEQ multiplex PCR; TCRdb lists only in-frame clones, some missing. The profile shows some 150,000 clones, about 87% of them singletons. The source material was peripheral blood. Every receptor here comes from a man aged 45-65 years who had recovered from COVID-19.

This chain connects TRBV5-4 to TRBJ2-3; 10 nucleotides match TRBD2. Germline V gene sequence: CDR1 SGHNT, CDR2 YYREEE (reference sequence). The CDR3 runs to 15 residues. J was trimmed by 3 bases and V by 2 bases; bases with no gene match: 3. CDR3 residues: CASSLTGLATDTQYF. The CDR3, as DNA: TGTGCCAGCAGCTTAACGGGACTAGCGACAGATACGCAGTATTTT.

The chain joins TRBV29-1 to TRBJ1-1; D ambiguous. This CDR3 spans 11 amino acids. The V gene lost 3 bases and the J gene lost 3 bases, with 5 bases spanning the gap. Germline V gene lookup returns CDR1 SQVTM and CDR2 ANQGSEA. This chain's CDR3 is CSVERDTEAFF. DNA of the CDR3: TGCAGCGTTGAGAGAGACACTGAAGCTTTCTTT.

The chain links TRBV18 to TRBJ2-5; the D is unclear. The V end was cut by 2 bases, the J end by 2 bases, with 6 bases between. The CDR3 is 13 residues long. Germline V CDR1 and CDR2: KGHSH, LQKENI. In DNA form, the CDR3 reads TGTGCCAGCTCACCAAACAGACAAGAGACCCAGTACTTC. Translating it yields CASSPNRQETQYF.

This clone was detected a few times. The chain recombines TRBV5-1 with TRBJ2-6, with D tentatively TRBD1 (5 bases). V shed 1 base and J shed 2 bases, with 7 bases lying between them. The CDR3 spans 15 residues. CDR1 is SGHRS, CDR2 YFSETQ, per germline. The CDR3 sequence is CASSLQGTGANVLTF. The CDR3 DNA is TGCGCCAGCAGCTTGCAGGGAACTGGGGCCAACGTCCTGACTTTC.

This chain connects TRBV12-3 or TRBV12-4 to TRBJ1-2; unclear D gene. Trimming took off 2 bases at V and 2 bases at J, with 6 bases between the two ends. The CDR3 totals 13 residues. CDR3 coding DNA: TGTGCCAGCAGTTTAATAGAAAACTATGGCTACACCTTC. This codes for CASSLIENYGYTF.

The CDR3 nucleotides read TGTGCCAGCAGCTTAGGGTTTGACAGGGGGAATCAGCCCCAGCATTTT. Translating it yields CASSLGFDRGNQPQHF. The chain has TRBV7-9 and TRBJ1-5; TRBD1 matches at 9 bases. The CDR3 spans 16 residues. The germline CDR1 and CDR2 sequences are SEHNR and FQNEAQ (reference sequence). J lost 4 bases, V lost 1 base, and 5 bases had no gene match.

This rearrangement joins TRBV27 to TRBJ2-3; TRBD1 might be the D (6 bases). Germline CDR1 reads MNHEY; CDR2 reads SMNVEV (reference sequence). V lost 6 bases, J lost 2 bases, and 15 bases lay in between. The CDR3 extends over 15 amino acids. The CDR3 sequence is CASRLQGYDTDTQYF. The CDR3 DNA sequence: TGTGCCAGCAGATTACAGGGCTACGACACAGATACGCAGTATTTT.

The chain joins TRBV30 to TRBJ1-1; 12 bases map to TRBD1. Germline assignment: CDR1 GTSNPN and CDR2 SVGIG (reference sequence). V dropped 1 base and J dropped 0; count of bases not matched to a gene: 15. The CDR3 has 20 residues. The CDR3 region is CAWSGEASGQGAKMNTEAFF. In DNA, the CDR3 is TGTGCCTGGAGTGGTGAAGCTTCGGGACAGGGGGCGAAGATGAACACTGAAGCTTTCTTT.

This clone was observed a handful of times. The chain has TRBV5-4 and TRBJ1-5; D not certain. V gave up 4 bases and J gave up 2 bases, with 7 bases separating them. There are 13 residues in the CDR3. The germline CDR1 and CDR2 sequences are SGHNT and YYREEE (reference sequence). CDR3 in DNA: TGTGCCAGCAGCCGTGAGGGCAATCAGCCCCAGCATTTT. Translating it yields CASSREGNQPQHF.

The chain couples TRBV10-2 to TRBJ1-4; tentatively, D is TRBD1 (5 bases). Germline V gene data show CDR1 as WSHSY and CDR2 as SAAADI. The V gene lost 3 bases and the J gene lost 4 bases, with 15 bases spanning the gap. CDR3 length: 16 residues. This CDR3 is CASSDSAGRFNEKLFF. The CDR3 bases are TGCGCCAGCAGTGATTCGGCAGGGAGGTTTAATGAAAAACTGTTTTTT.

The chain employs TRBV6-5 and TRBJ1-1; D unresolved. CDR3 size: 13 residues. Between the trimmed V and J ends, which lost 6 bases and 1 base, there was a span of 9 bases. Germline CDR1 MNHEY, CDR2 SVGAGI. As DNA, the CDR3 is TGTGCCAGCAGGGGCTCCGGGAACACTGAAGCTTTCTTT. Its protein product is CASRGSGNTEAFF.

V is TRBV6-6 and J is TRBJ1-3, with a possible D match to TRBD1 (6 bases). V gave up 5 bases and J gave up 3 bases, with 14 bases separating them. CDR3 length equals 15 residues. The germline V gene has CDR1 MNHNY and CDR2 SVGAGI (reference sequence). The chain's CDR3 is CASSPTGGHGNTIYF. DNA of the CDR3: TGTGCCAGCAGTCCCACCGGGGGGCATGGAAACACCATATATTTT.

The chain is built from TRBV11-2 and TRBJ2-2; 7 bases align to TRBD1. The CDR3 sequence is 15 residues long. With V trimmed by 2 bases and J by 7 bases, 7 bases remained unmatched. The germline CDR1 and CDR2 sequences are SGHAT and FQNNGV. The CDR3, as DNA: TGTGCCAGCAGCTTATTAAGCCGGGACAGCGGGGAGCTGTTTTTT. Translation: CASSLLSRDSGELFF.

This chain connects TRBV6-1 to TRBJ2-1, with TRBD2 identical over 11 bases. Losses at the gene ends were 3 bases for V and 0 bases for J; bases not matched to a gene: 4. CDR1 is MNHNS, CDR2 SASEGT, per germline. The CDR3 totals 17 residues. The CDR3 coding sequence is TGTGCCAGCAGTGACCCGGGACTAGCGGCCTCCTACAATGAGCAGTTCTTC. It yields the protein CASSDPGLAASYNEQFF.

The J gene is TRBJ1-5, the V gene TRBV3-1 (or the pseudogene TRBV3-2); D uncertain. CDR3 length: 13 residues. The V end lost 0 bases, the J end lost 11 bases, and 11 bases lay between the germline ends. From germline, CDR1 is LGHDT and CDR2 YNNKEL (reference sequence). The CDR3 DNA sequence: TGTGCCAGCAGCCAAGATGCGGGGTCAGCCCAGCATTTT. It is translated as CASSQDAGSAQHF.

The chain employs TRBV7-2 and TRBJ2-1; 11 bases agree with TRBD2. The CDR3 is made up of 18 amino acids. V lost 1 base, J lost 8 bases, and 13 bases stayed unmatched. Per the germline V gene, CDR1 is SGHTA and CDR2 is FQGNSA. CDR3 sequence (DNA): TGTGCCAGCAGCTTAGTCAATCTAGCGGGGGGTCGAGTCCATGAGCAGTTCTTC. Its protein is CASSLVNLAGGRVHEQFF.